The 30 T cell receptor beta chains listed next were all sequenced from one sample in a study of blood T cell repertoires in COVID-19. Sequenced by immunoSEQ multiplex PCR; TCRdb stores in-frame clones only, minus some. The repertoire includes 99,000 or so clones, roughly 82% of them detected once, and about 5% sits in the top ten. Specimen: peripheral blood. The receptors were gathered from a man in his 60s with acute or convalescent COVID-19.

The V call is TRBV7-3, the J call TRBJ2-1; 9 nucleotides agree with TRBD2. This CDR3 is built from 15 residues. V lost 3 bases to trimming and J lost 4 bases; unmatched junction nucleotides: 4. Germline CDR1 SGHTA, CDR2 FQGTGA. The CDR3 region is CASSLASGNYNEQFF. The CDR3 DNA follows: TGTGCCAGCAGCTTGGCTAGCGGGAATTACAATGAGCAGTTCTTC.

V usage is TRBV7-2 and J usage is TRBJ2-4; 12 bases are a match to TRBD2. Germline V gene data show CDR1 as SGHTA and CDR2 as FQGNSA. This CDR3 has 16 residues. Trimming cost V 5 bases and J 6 bases; bases outside gene matches: 8. Here the CDR3 DNA reads TGTGCCAGCAGCGATGCTAGCGGGAGGGGGCTAAACATTCAGTACTTC. Translated: CASSDASGRGLNIQYF.

The chain uses TRBV5-1 and TRBJ1-1; 12 positions match TRBD1. Germline lookup yields CDR1 SGHRS and CDR2 YFSETQ. J lost 2 bases, V lost 2 bases, and 10 bases had no gene match. This CDR3 contains 18 residues. Here the CDR3 reads CASSFLGQGAGGNTEAFF. The CDR3 coding sequence is TGCGCCAGCAGCTTCTTGGGACAGGGGGCAGGGGGTAACACTGAAGCTTTCTTT.

This clone is a singleton in its sample. J is TRBJ1-4 and V is TRBV5-4; D remains unclear. This CDR3 spans 14 amino acids. Germline CDR1 SGHNT, CDR2 YYREEE (reference sequence). Deletions cut 0 bases from V and 5 bases from J, with 8 bases between. CDR3 coding DNA: TGTGCCAGCAGCTTGGAGGGAGTGAATGAAAAACTGTTTTTT. Encoded protein: CASSLEGVNEKLFF.

The chain links TRBV19 to TRBJ2-7; the D gene is possibly TRBD2 (6 bases). The germline V gene has CDR1 LNHDA and CDR2 SQIVND (reference sequence). Trimming removed 1 base from V and 2 bases from J, with 12 bases in between. The CDR3 is 15 amino acids. For the CDR3, the DNA is TGTGCCAGTAGTATAGCAGGAGGGGCCGCCTACGAGCAGTACTTC. It is translated as CASSIAGGAAYEQYF.

V and J are TRBV5-4 and TRBJ2-2; a weak D match, TRBD1 (6 bases). Germline loops: CDR1 SGHNT, CDR2 YYREEE (reference sequence). V lost 7 bases and J lost 4, with 14 bases in between. The CDR3 spans 14 residues. CDR3: CASRPGHLTGELFF. CDR3 sequence (DNA): TGTGCCAGCCGGCCGGGACACCTCACCGGGGAGCTGTTTTTT.

This sequence joins TRBV30 and TRBJ2-1; 8 bases line up with TRBD2. This CDR3 is 17 amino acids long. Per germline, CDR1 GTSNPN and CDR2 SVGIG (reference sequence). With 3 bases clipped from V and 1 base from J, the junction kept 11 bases outside the gene matches. This CDR3 is CAWRLGPGGASYNEQFF. The CDR3 region has the DNA TGTGCCTGGAGGTTAGGGCCCGGGGGGGCGTCCTACAATGAGCAGTTCTTC.

This rearrangement joins TRBV4-3 to TRBJ2-3; no firm D call. The ends were cut back, 0 bases at V and 0 bases at J, with 13 bases in the middle. Looked up from germline, CDR1 is LGHNA and CDR2 is YSLEER. The CDR3 is 17 amino acids. CDR3 nucleotide sequence: TGCGCCAGCAGCCAAGATTGGGCAGCCCGCAGCACAGATACGCAGTATTTT. Amino acids: CASSQDWAARSTDTQYF.

The rearrangement joins TRBV6-5 to TRBJ1-1; D remains ambiguous. The CDR3 runs 13 residues. Germline lookup yields CDR1 MNHEY and CDR2 SVGAGI. V was pared by 4 bases and J by 5 bases, with 11 bases between. Written as DNA, the CDR3 is TGTGCCAGCAGTTCCCCTCTTCGTACTGAAGCTTTCTTT. Protein sequence: CASSSPLRTEAFF.

The V gene is TRBV29-1, the J gene TRBJ1-5, with 10 bases fitting TRBD1. This CDR3 has 15 residues. Germline V CDR1 and CDR2: SQVTM, ANQGSEA. The J segment lost 9 bases and the V segment lost 3 bases, leaving 11 bases of the junction unmatched. CDR3 sequence reads: CSVDIGGQGRGPQHF. The CDR3 nucleotides read TGCAGCGTTGATATTGGGGGACAGGGGCGTGGGCCCCAGCATTTT.

This chain uses TRBV5-6 with TRBJ1-1; 7 positions agree with TRBD1. Per germline, CDR1 SGHDT and CDR2 YYEEEE. The CDR3 extends over 15 amino acids. V was pared by 0 bases and J by 0 bases, with 2 bases of the junction left unmatched. CDR3 sequence (DNA): TGTGCCAGCAGCTTGGACAGGGGTATGAACACTGAAGCTTTCTTT. It translates to CASSLDRGMNTEAFF.

This clone was detected once. J is TRBJ1-2 and V is TRBV5-1, with TRBD1 identical over 8 bases. The ends lost 2 bases at V and 2 bases at J; junction bases unmatched: 8. Germline CDR1 and CDR2: SGHRS and YFSETQ. The CDR3 covers 16 residues. The CDR3, as DNA: TGCGCCAGCAGCTTTTCAACAGGGGGTTGGAACTATGGCTACACCTTC. This translates into CASSFSTGGWNYGYTF.

This chain connects TRBV7-3 to TRBJ2-1; the D gene is possibly TRBD2 (6 bases). Trimming shortened V by 4 bases and J by 6 bases, and 16 bases separated the two germline ends. The CDR3 sequence is 15 residues long. In germline, CDR1 is SGHTA, CDR2 FQGTGA. CDR3 in amino acids: CASSSPAWGGNEQFF. The CDR3 nucleotides read TGTGCCAGCAGCTCACCCGCCTGGGGAGGCAATGAGCAGTTCTTC.

V usage is TRBV18 and J usage is TRBJ2-6, with D possibly TRBD1 on 5 matching bases. The V end was cut by 2 bases, the J end by 4 bases, with 6 bases between. Germline values: CDR1 KGHSH, CDR2 LQKENI. This CDR3 is 14 amino acids long. The CDR3 loop is CASSPGAGANVLTF. Here the CDR3 DNA reads TGTGCCAGCTCACCAGGGGCCGGGGCCAACGTCCTGACTTTC.

The gene calls are TRBV7-2 and TRBJ1-3, with D tentatively TRBD1 (6 bases). V lost 3 bases, J lost 2 bases, and 14 bases lay in between. The germline gives CDR1 SGHTA, CDR2 FQGNSA. The CDR3 has 16 residues. The CDR3 DNA is TGTGCCAGCAGCTTGGATTCCGGGACACCTGGAAACACCATATATTTT. Translated, it gives CASSLDSGTPGNTIYF.

V and J are TRBV9 and TRBJ2-7, with TRBD2 identical over 9 bases. V gave up 4 bases and J gave up 1 base; unmatched junction bases: 6. The germline gives CDR1 SGDLS, CDR2 YYNGEE. The CDR3 is 15 amino acids. CDR3 sequence (DNA): TGTGCCAGCAGCTTGGGACTAGCATTTTCCTACGAGCAGTACTTC. Translating it yields CASSLGLAFSYEQYF.

CDR3 DNA: TGTGCCAGCGGACAGAACTATGGCTACACCTTC. It specifies CASGQNYGYTF. The chain uses TRBV6-5 and TRBJ1-2, with a possible D match to TRBD1 (6 bases). V lost 8 bases to trimming and J lost 2 bases, with 6 bases between them. CDR1 is MNHEY and CDR2 is SVGAGI in the germline V gene. The CDR3 is made up of 11 amino acids.

The chain links TRBV19 to TRBJ1-4, with 7 bases lining up with TRBD1. Germline V gene sequence: CDR1 LNHDA, CDR2 SQIVND (reference sequence). This CDR3 is built from 16 residues. V lost 3 bases and J lost 7; bases outside the gene matches: 11. CDR3 loop: CASSINRQGTGEKLFF. The CDR3 DNA sequence: TGTGCCAGTAGTATCAACCGACAGGGAACTGGTGAAAAACTGTTTTTT.

This chain joins TRBV27 and TRBJ2-3; D possibly corresponds to TRBD2 (7 bases). CDR3 length: 18 amino acids. V was shortened by 3 bases and J by 2 bases, with 21 bases between the two germline ends. CDR1 and CDR2 (germline): MNHEY, SMNVEV (reference sequence). The CDR3 DNA is TGTGCCAGCAGTTTGGTCTCCTGGGCGGGGGCCTTCACAGATACGCAGTATTTT. Amino acid sequence: CASSLVSWAGAFTDTQYF.

The chain links TRBV6-5 to TRBJ1-1; D gene unclear. Germline loops: CDR1 MNHEY, CDR2 SVGAGI. The CDR3 is 12 residues long. V was trimmed by 2 bases and J by 10 bases, leaving 11 bases between them. The CDR3 reads CASSYRGGPAFF. CDR3 nucleotide sequence: TGTGCCAGCAGTTACCGTGGAGGGCCAGCTTTCTTT.

The chain combines TRBV28 with TRBJ2-7; 8 bases align to TRBD1. Germline CDR1 and CDR2: MDHEN and SYDVKM. This CDR3 is built from 14 residues. With 5 bases clipped from V and 4 bases from J, the junction kept 7 bases outside the gene matches. CDR3 nucleotides: TGTGCCAGCAGTGGAGACAGGGGTGGATACGAGCAGTACTTC. As protein: CASSGDRGGYEQYF.

The CDR3 nucleotides are TGTGCCAGCAGTTGGGACAAGCGGGGGACAGATACGCAGTATTTT. Its protein product is CASSWDKRGTDTQYF. The gene calls are TRBV6-2 or TRBV6-3 and TRBJ2-3, with 8 positions matching TRBD2. The germline gives CDR1 MNHEY, CDR2 SVGEGT. Trimming at V came to 4 bases and at J to 3 bases, leaving 6 bases not matched to a gene. This CDR3 spans 15 amino acids.

The chain links TRBV9 to TRBJ2-1, with 12 bases aligning to TRBD2. The trim removed 0 bases at V and 3 bases at J, leaving 4 bases unmatched. The CDR3 sequence is 17 residues long. Germline V gene sequence: CDR1 SGDLS, CDR2 YYNGEE. The CDR3 loop is CASSVGLAGGFYNEQFF. CDR3 in DNA: TGTGCCAGCAGCGTAGGTCTAGCGGGGGGGTTCTACAATGAGCAGTTCTTC.

The genes are TRBV30 and TRBJ2-1; tentatively, D is TRBD1 (5 bases). The CDR3 is 14 amino acids. Per the germline V gene, CDR1 is GTSNPN and CDR2 is SVGIG (reference sequence). The V end lost 3 bases, the J end lost 6 bases, and 15 bases lay between the germline ends. The CDR3 loop is CAWSIGVMSNEQFF. CDR3 DNA: TGTGCCTGGAGCATAGGGGTAATGAGCAATGAGCAGTTCTTC.

This clone was recorded once. The chain combines TRBV5-4 with TRBJ2-5; TRBD2 matches at 10 bases. The CDR3 sequence is 15 residues long. Germline CDR1 SGHNT, CDR2 YYREEE (reference sequence). Trimming took 4 bases from V and 3 from J; bases not matched to a gene: 6. In nucleotides, the CDR3 is TGTGCCAGCAGCCTGAGCACTAGCGGGGAAGAGACCCAGTACTTC. Residues: CASSLSTSGEETQYF.

This chain joins TRBV6-5 and TRBJ2-3; a weak D match, TRBD2 (5 bases). Germline assignment: CDR1 MNHEY and CDR2 SVGAGI. The V end was cut by 1 base, the J end by 4 bases, with 12 bases between. The CDR3 covers 15 residues. The CDR3 sequence is CASSYLASQADTQYF. The CDR3 bases are TGTGCCAGCAGTTACTTAGCGAGTCAGGCAGATACGCAGTATTTT.

This clone was seen a handful of times. The V and J genes are TRBV5-6 and TRBJ2-1; 8 bases are shared with TRBD1. The CDR3 has 15 amino acids. J gave up 8 bases and V 4 bases, and 11 bases lay outside the gene matches. The germline gives CDR1 SGHDT, CDR2 YYEEEE. In DNA, the CDR3 is TGTGCCAGCAGCCCCCAAGCGCAGGGGGCTTATGAGCAGTTCTTC. Amino acids: CASSPQAQGAYEQFF. Full variable domain (missing parts from reference TRBV5-6 and TRBJ2-1): DAGVTQSPTHLIKTRGQQVTLRCSPKSGHDTVSWYQQALGQGPQFIFQYYEEEERQRGNFPDRFSGHQFPNYSSELNVNALLLGDSALYLCASSPQAQGAYEQFFGPGTRLTVL.

The rearrangement joins TRBV7-2 to TRBJ1-4; D call uncertain. The V gene's germline CDR1 is SGHTA and CDR2 FQGNSA. The CDR3 has 16 amino acids. Deletions cut 2 bases from V and 5 bases from J, with 15 bases between. CDR3 in amino acids: CASSLNSPQLNEKLFF. In DNA form, the CDR3 reads TGTGCCAGCAGCTTAAATTCCCCACAGCTAAATGAAAAACTGTTTTTT.

This clone was counted ten times or more. This sequence joins TRBV11-3 and TRBJ1-3; 9 nucleotides match TRBD1. The CDR3 is made up of 15 amino acids. Germline CDR1 is SGHNT and CDR2 is YENEEA. Losses at the gene ends were 3 bases for V and 2 bases for J; bases not matched to a gene: 2. This chain's CDR3 is CASSLGQGTGNTIYF. CDR3 in DNA: TGTGCCAGCAGCTTGGGACAGGGAACTGGAAACACCATATATTTT.

The rearrangement links TRBV12-3 or TRBV12-4 to TRBJ2-1; no definite D call. This CDR3 is built from 13 residues. V was cut by 6 bases and J by 5 bases, with 11 bases left in between. The CDR3 here is CASSLGANNEQFF. The CDR3 bases are TGTGCCAGCAGCCTCGGTGCGAACAATGAGCAGTTCTTC.